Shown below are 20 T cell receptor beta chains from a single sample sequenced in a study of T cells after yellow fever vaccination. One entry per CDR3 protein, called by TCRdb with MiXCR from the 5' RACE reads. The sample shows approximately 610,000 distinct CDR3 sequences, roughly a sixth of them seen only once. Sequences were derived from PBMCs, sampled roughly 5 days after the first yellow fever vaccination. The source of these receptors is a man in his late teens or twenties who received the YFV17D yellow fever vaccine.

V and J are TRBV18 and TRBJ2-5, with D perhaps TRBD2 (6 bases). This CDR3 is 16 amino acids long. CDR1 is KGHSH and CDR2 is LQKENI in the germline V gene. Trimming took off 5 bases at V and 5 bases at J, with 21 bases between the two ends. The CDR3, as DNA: TGTGCCAGCTCAGCACGGATGGAGGGTACGGGTGAGACCCAGTACTTC. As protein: CASSARMEGTGETQYF.

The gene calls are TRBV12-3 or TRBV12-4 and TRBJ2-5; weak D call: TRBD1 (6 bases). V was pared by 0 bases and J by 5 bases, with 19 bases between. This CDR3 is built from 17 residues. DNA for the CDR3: TGTGCCAGCAGTTTAGCCGAGAGCGGACTCCAGGGGGAGACCCAGTACTTC. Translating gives CASSLAESGLQGETQYF.

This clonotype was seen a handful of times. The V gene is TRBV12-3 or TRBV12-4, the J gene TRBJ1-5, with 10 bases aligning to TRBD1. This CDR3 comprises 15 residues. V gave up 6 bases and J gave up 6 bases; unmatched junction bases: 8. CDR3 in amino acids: CASSPRDRGVQPQHF. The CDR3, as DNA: TGTGCCAGCAGCCCTAGGGACAGGGGTGTTCAGCCCCAGCATTTT.

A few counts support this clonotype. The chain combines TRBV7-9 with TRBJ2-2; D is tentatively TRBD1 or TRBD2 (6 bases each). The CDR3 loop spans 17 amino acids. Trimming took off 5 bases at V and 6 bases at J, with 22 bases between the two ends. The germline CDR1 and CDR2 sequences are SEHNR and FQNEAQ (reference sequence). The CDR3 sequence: CASSPGWEAGDAGELFF. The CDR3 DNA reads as TGTGCCAGCAGCCCAGGCTGGGAGGCAGGGGATGCCGGGGAGCTGTTTTTT. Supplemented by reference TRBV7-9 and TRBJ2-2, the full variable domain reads DTGVSQNPRHKITKRGQNVTFRCDPISEHNRLYWYRQTLGQGPEFLTYFQNEAQLEKSRLLSDRFSAERPKGSFSTLEIQRTEQGDSAMYLCASSPGWEAGDAGELFFGEGSRLTVL.

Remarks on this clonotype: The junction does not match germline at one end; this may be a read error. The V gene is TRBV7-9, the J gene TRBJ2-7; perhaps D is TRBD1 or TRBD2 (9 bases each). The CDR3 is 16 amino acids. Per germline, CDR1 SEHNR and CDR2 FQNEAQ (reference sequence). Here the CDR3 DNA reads TGTGCCAGCAGCCTAGCGGGACAGGGTCTCTCCTACGAGCAGTACTTC. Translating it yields CASSLAGQGLSYEQYF.

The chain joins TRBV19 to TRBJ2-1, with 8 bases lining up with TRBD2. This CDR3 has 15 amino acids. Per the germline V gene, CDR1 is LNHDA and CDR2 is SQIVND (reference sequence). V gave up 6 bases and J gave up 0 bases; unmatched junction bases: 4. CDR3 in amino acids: CASRFGGASYNEQFF. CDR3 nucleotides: TGTGCCAGTAGGTTCGGGGGGGCCTCCTACAATGAGCAGTTCTTC.

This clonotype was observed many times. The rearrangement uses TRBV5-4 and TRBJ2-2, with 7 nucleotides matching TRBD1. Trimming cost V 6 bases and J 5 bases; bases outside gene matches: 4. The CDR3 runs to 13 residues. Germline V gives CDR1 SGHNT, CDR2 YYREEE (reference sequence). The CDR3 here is CASIKQGTGELFF. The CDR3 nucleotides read TGTGCCAGCATAAAACAGGGGACCGGGGAGCTGTTTTTT. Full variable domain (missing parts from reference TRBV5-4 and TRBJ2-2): ETGVTQSPTHLIKTRGQQVTLRCSSQSGHNTVSWYQQALGQGPQFIFQYYREEENGRGNFPPRFSGLQFPNYSSELNVNALELDDSALYLCASIKQGTGELFFGEGSRLTVL.

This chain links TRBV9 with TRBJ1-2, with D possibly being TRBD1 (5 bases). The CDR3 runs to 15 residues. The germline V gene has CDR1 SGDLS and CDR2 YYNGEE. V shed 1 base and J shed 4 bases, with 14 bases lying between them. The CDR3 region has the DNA TGTGCCAGCAGCGTACAGGGCACTTCAAGCTATGGCTACACCTTC. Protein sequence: CASSVQGTSSYGYTF. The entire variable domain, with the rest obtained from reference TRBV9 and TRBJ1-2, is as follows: DSGVTQTPKHLITATGQRVTLRCSPRSGDLSVYWYQQSLDQGLQFLIQYYNGEERAKGNILERFSAQQFPDLHSELNLSSLELGDSALYFCASSVQGTSSYGYTFGSGTRLTVV.

DNA for the CDR3: TGTGCCACCAGCAGAAGGGCCGGGGAGCTGTTTTTT. This translates into CATSRRAGELFF. The J gene is TRBJ2-2, the V gene TRBV15; D gene uncertain. The CDR3 has 12 amino acids. Between the trimmed V and J ends, which lost 2 bases and 6 bases, there was a span of 4 bases. Germline V gene data show CDR1 as LNHNV and CDR2 as YYDKDF (reference sequence).

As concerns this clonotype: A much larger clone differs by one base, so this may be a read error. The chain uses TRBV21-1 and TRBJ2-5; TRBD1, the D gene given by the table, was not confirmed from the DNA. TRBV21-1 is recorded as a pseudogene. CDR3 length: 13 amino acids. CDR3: CASSKTRGETQYF. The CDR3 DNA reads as TGTGCCAGCAGCAAGACACGGGGAGAGACCCAGTACTTC.

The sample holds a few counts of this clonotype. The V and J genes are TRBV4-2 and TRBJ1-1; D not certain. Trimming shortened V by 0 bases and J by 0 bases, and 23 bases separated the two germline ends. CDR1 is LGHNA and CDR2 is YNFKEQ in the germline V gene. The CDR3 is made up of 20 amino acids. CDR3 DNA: TGTGCCAGCAGCCAAGATAACGGTCTCAGCGGTCACCCTATGAACACTGAAGCTTTCTTT. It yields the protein CASSQDNGLSGHPMNTEAFF.

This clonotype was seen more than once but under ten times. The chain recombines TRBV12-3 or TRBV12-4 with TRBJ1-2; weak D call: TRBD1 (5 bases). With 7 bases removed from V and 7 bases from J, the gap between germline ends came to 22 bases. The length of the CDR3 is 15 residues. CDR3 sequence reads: CASTQSRGRPFGYTF. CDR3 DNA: TGTGCCAGCACTCAAAGCCGGGGCCGCCCCTTTGGCTACACCTTC.

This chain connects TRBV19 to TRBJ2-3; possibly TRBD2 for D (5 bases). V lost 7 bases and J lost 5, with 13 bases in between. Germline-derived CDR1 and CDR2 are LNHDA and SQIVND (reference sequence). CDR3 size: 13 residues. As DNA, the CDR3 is TGTGCCAGTACCAGACTACCGGGAGATACGCAGTATTTT. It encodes CASTRLPGDTQYF.

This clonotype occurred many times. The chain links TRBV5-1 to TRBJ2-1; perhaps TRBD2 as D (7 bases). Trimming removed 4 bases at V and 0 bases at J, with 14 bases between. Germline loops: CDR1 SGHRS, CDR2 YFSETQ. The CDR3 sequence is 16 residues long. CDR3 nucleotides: TGCGCCAGCAGCCTGCGGGGGCCGAGCTCCTACAATGAGCAGTTCTTC. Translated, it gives CASSLRGPSSYNEQFF.

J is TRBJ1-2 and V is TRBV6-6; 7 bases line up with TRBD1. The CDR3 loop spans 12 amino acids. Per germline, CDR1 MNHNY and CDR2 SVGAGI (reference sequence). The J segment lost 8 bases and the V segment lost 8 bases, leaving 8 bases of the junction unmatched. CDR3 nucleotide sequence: TGTGCCAGCCATGGACAGGCCGCGGGCTACACCTTC. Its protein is CASHGQAAGYTF.

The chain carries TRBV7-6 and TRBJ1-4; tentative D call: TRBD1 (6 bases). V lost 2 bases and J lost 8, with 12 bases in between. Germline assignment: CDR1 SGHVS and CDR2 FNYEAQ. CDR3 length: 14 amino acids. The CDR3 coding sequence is TGTGCCAGCAGCTTACGGGGGGGGGCGGAAAAACTGTTTTTT. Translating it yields CASSLRGGAEKLFF.

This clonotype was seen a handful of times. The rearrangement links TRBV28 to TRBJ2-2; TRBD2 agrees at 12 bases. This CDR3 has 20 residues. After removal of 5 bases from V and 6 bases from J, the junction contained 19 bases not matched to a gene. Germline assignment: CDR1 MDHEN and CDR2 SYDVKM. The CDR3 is CASSMERQGLGLAGAGELFF. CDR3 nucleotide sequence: TGTGCCAGCAGTATGGAGAGACAGGGACTGGGACTAGCGGGCGCCGGGGAGCTGTTTTTT.

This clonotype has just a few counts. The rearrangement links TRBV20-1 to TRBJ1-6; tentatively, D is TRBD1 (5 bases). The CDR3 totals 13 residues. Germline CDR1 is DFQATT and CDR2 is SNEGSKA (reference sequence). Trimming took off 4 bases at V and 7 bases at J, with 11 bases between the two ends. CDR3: CSAKDSFNSPLHF. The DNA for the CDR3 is TGCAGTGCTAAAGACAGCTTCAATTCACCCCTCCACTTT.

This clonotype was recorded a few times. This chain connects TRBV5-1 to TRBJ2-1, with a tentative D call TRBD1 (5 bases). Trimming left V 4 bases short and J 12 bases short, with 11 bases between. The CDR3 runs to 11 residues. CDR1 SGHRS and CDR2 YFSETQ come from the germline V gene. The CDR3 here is CASSNSQGQFF. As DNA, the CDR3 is TGCGCCAGCAGCAATAGCCAGGGGCAGTTCTTC. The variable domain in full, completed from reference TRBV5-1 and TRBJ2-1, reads KAGVTQTPRYLIKTRGQQVTLSCSPISGHRSVSWYQQTPGQGLQFLFEYFSETQRNKGNFPGRFSGRQFSNSRSEMNVSTLELGDSALYLCASSNSQGQFFGPGTRLTVL.

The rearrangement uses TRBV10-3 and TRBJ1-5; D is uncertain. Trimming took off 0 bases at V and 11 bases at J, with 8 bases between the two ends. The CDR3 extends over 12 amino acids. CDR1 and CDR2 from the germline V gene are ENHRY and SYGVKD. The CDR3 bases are TGTGCCATCAGTGAGTCGGGGAGGGCCCAGCATTTT. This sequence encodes CAISESGRAQHF.